This T cell receptor (beta chain) was sequenced for a study of blood T cells in healthy people across ages. Study-wide points: The recorded TCR beta diversity per million T cells decreased in a roughly linear manner with age.

CDR3 length equals 16 residues. V was shortened by 0 bases and J by 10 bases, with 16 bases between the two germline ends. CDR1 and CDR2 from the germline V gene are LGHNA and YNFKEQ. This clonotype came up a few times. Its antigen is unidentified. A sample-barcoded 5' primer and a J-beta primer mix were used in a second PCR of roughly 6 to 11 cycles. One entry per CDR3 protein, called by TCRdb with MiXCR from the 5' RACE reads. The sample contains some 700,000 distinct CDR3 sequences, roughly 20% of which appear only once. The sequence was collected from a man aged 70 or older in good health. The chain is built from TRBV4-2 and TRBJ1-6, with D possibly being TRBD1 (5 bases). The sequenced material came from blood. The CDR3 loop is CASSQDPGPGDSPLHF. The CDR3, as DNA: TGTGCCAGCAGCCAAGATCCGGGACCCGGAGACTCACCCCTCCACTTT.